One and the same sample provided the 25 T cell receptor beta chains below, sequenced in a study of CD8 T cells in ankylosing spondylitis. Using its own MiXCR run on the 5' RACE reads, TCRdb lists one record per CDR3 protein. Here the sample spans 250,000 to 300,000 distinct CDR3 sequences, 15% to 20% being singletons. The specimen was blood, either unsorted or a sorted T cell fraction (not recorded which). The receptors originated from a male donor with ankylosing spondylitis or in good health (not recorded which).

This clonotype was detected a few times. This chain connects TRBV7-2 to TRBJ1-1, with D unclear. This CDR3 spans 14 amino acids. The germline V gene encodes CDR1 SGHTA and CDR2 FQGNSA. The germline V and J ends were trimmed by 6 bases and 4 bases, with 15 bases remaining between them. CDR3 in DNA: TGTGCCAGCAGTTATGGTACAGCGACCACTGAAGCTTTCTTT. Its protein is CASSYGTATTEAFF.

This clonotype was seen ten or more times. The V and J genes are TRBV7-7 and TRBJ2-5; 10 bases are shared with TRBD1. CDR3 length: 13 residues. CDR1 and CDR2 (germline): SSHAT, FNYEAQ (reference sequence). Germline trimming cut 5 bases from V and 5 bases from J; bases unmatched to any gene: 2. Here the CDR3 reads CASSRDRGETQYF. The CDR3 nucleotides are TGTGCCAGCAGCAGGGACAGGGGCGAGACCCAGTACTTC.

V gene TRBV5-1 combines with J gene TRBJ2-4; possible D gene TRBD1, 5 bases. V was shortened by 0 bases and J by 6 bases, with 13 bases between the two germline ends. The germline gives CDR1 SGHRS, CDR2 YFSETQ. The CDR3 has 15 amino acids. The CDR3 loop reads CASSLGGIGANIQYF. The CDR3 DNA sequence: TGCGCCAGCAGCTTGGGAGGTATTGGGGCAAACATTCAGTACTTC.

The chain carries TRBV12-3 or TRBV12-4 and TRBJ1-2; D might be TRBD1 (5 bases). This CDR3 spans 13 amino acids. V was trimmed by 5 bases and J by 4 bases, leaving 11 bases between them. The DNA for the CDR3 is TGTGCCAGCAGTCTGCAGGGAGCCTATGGCTACACCTTC. It translates to CASSLQGAYGYTF.

This clonotype was observed a few times. CDR3 sequence: CATSRDALTGINEKLFF. The CDR3 bases are TGTGCCACCAGCAGAGATGCTCTGACAGGGATTAATGAAAAACTGTTTTTT. V is TRBV15 and J is TRBJ1-4, with 7 bases lining up with TRBD1. With 0 bases clipped from V and 4 bases from J, the junction kept 8 bases outside the gene matches. The CDR3 runs to 17 residues. Germline loops: CDR1 LNHNV, CDR2 YYDKDF (reference sequence).

A few counts support this clonotype. This rearrangement joins TRBV7-2 to TRBJ2-7; no firm D call. CDR3 length: 13 residues. Germline V lookup: CDR1 SGHTA, CDR2 FQGNSA. V lost 1 base and J 2 bases, leaving 6 bases between the germline ends. CDR3 sequence reads: CASSLGATYEQYV. The CDR3 coding sequence is TGTGCCAGCAGCTTAGGCGCCACCTACGAGCAGTACGTC.

The gene calls are TRBV6-1 and TRBJ2-5; D gene ambiguous. CDR3 length equals 14 residues. V was shortened by 1 base and J by 2 bases, with 8 bases between the two germline ends. CDR1 is MNHNS, CDR2 SASEGT, per germline. CDR3 bases: TGTGCCAGCAGTGAAGACAGTTTTCAAGAGACCCAGTACTTC. This gives the protein CASSEDSFQETQYF.

This clonotype was counted many times. The chain uses TRBV10-3 and TRBJ2-3, with D perhaps assigned TRBD1 or TRBD2 (5 bases each). CDR3 length equals 13 residues. The V end was cut by 8 bases, the J end by 5 bases, with 14 bases between. Germline-derived CDR1 and CDR2 are ENHRY and SYGVKD. The CDR3 region is CAIGSGPGDTQYF. The CDR3 DNA is TGTGCCATCGGATCGGGGCCTGGAGATACGCAGTATTTT.

This clonotype was counted ten times or more. The gene calls are TRBV29-1 and TRBJ2-1, with D uncertain. This CDR3 region has 12 residues. V lost 5 bases and J 10 bases, leaving 15 bases between the germline ends. Germline V gene lookup returns CDR1 SQVTM and CDR2 ANQGSEA. CDR3 nucleotide sequence: TGCAGCGTTTCGGCAGGCTTTGCGGAGCAGTTCTTC. Translated: CSVSAGFAEQFF.

V gene TRBV4-2 combines with J gene TRBJ1-2; no clear D. CDR1 is LGHNA, CDR2 YNFKEQ, per germline. The CDR3 runs 14 residues. The V end lost 0 bases, the J end lost 4 bases, and 9 bases lay between the germline ends. The CDR3 here is CASSQDRLSYGYTF. Written as DNA, the CDR3 is TGTGCCAGCAGCCAAGATCGACTGTCCTATGGCTACACCTTC.

The chain is built from TRBV7-9 and TRBJ1-1; the D is unclear. Looked up from germline, CDR1 is SEHNR and CDR2 is FQNEAQ (reference sequence). The CDR3 totals 13 residues. Trimming shortened V by 5 bases and J by 6 bases, and 13 bases separated the two germline ends. The CDR3 is CASSPPLGPEAFF. The CDR3 DNA reads as TGTGCCAGCAGCCCCCCCCTAGGTCCTGAAGCTTTCTTT.

Only a few counts were recorded for this clonotype. This rearrangement joins TRBV28 to TRBJ1-2; 8 nucleotides line up with TRBD1. From germline, CDR1 is MDHEN and CDR2 SYDVKM. This CDR3 is built from 14 residues. J was trimmed by 8 bases and V by 4 bases; bases with no gene match: 9. CDR3 nucleotide sequence: TGTGCCAGCAGTTCGGACCGGACAGGGTACGGCTACACCTTC. Translation: CASSSDRTGYGYTF.

The CDR3 DNA reads TGTGCCAGCAGTTACTCAGGGACACGCACAGATACGCAGTATTTT. Protein: CASSYSGTRTDTQYF. The chain recombines TRBV6-2 or TRBV6-3 with TRBJ2-3; a weak D match, TRBD1 (6 bases). The V end lost 0 bases, the J end lost 1 base, and 8 bases lay between the germline ends. CDR3 length: 15 amino acids. CDR1 is MNHEY, CDR2 SVGEGT, per germline.

The rearrangement uses TRBV3-1 and TRBJ1-2; 7 nucleotides agree with TRBD1. Germline CDR1 and CDR2: LGHDT and YNNKEL (reference sequence). CDR3 length: 15 residues. The J segment lost 1 base and the V segment lost 0 bases, leaving 2 bases of the junction unmatched. The DNA of the CDR3 is TGTGCCAGCAGCCAAGATACAGGGGTTAACTATGGCTACACCTTC. It codes for CASSQDTGVNYGYTF.

The chain joins TRBV7-2 to TRBJ2-1, with unresolved D. CDR3 length: 15 amino acids. Trimming shortened V by 5 bases and J by 0 bases, and 11 bases separated the two germline ends. Per the germline V gene, CDR1 is SGHTA and CDR2 is FQGNSA. CDR3 in amino acids: CASSDRPPSYNEQFF. DNA for the CDR3: TGTGCCAGCAGCGATCGCCCTCCCTCCTACAATGAGCAGTTCTTC.

The genes are TRBV4-2 and TRBJ2-3, with 7 bases identical to TRBD2. The junction had 6 bases not matched to a gene; V was cut back by 4 bases and J by 2 bases. The germline V gene has CDR1 LGHNA and CDR2 YNFKEQ. CDR3 length equals 15 residues. CDR3: CASSRGLDNTDTQYF. Written as DNA, the CDR3 is TGTGCCAGCAGCCGAGGACTAGATAACACAGATACGCAGTATTTT.

V is TRBV7-3 and J is TRBJ2-3; D perhaps matches TRBD2 (6 bases). The CDR3 runs 13 residues. V shed 8 bases and J shed 4 bases, with 13 bases lying between them. The germline CDR1 and CDR2 sequences are SGHTA and FQGTGA. The CDR3 coding sequence is TGTGCCAGCGGGATAACGGGGGCAGATACGCAGTATTTT. Translation gives CASGITGADTQYF.

The chain employs TRBV11-1 and TRBJ2-7; 11 nucleotides match TRBD2. The CDR3 totals 18 residues. J lost 5 bases, V lost 1 base, and 13 bases had no gene match. The germline V gene has CDR1 SGHAT and CDR2 FQDESV (reference sequence). CDR3 protein: CASSLGNSGRAFLDEQYV. In DNA form, the CDR3 reads TGTGCCAGCAGCTTAGGCAATAGCGGGAGGGCCTTTTTGGACGAGCAGTACGTC.

This clonotype was detected once. The chain employs TRBV20-1 and TRBJ1-4; the D gene is possibly TRBD1 (6 bases). This CDR3 contains 14 residues. V gave up 2 bases and J gave up 5 bases, with 12 bases separating them. Germline assignment: CDR1 DFQATT and CDR2 SNEGSKA (reference sequence). The CDR3 nucleotides read TGCAGTGCTAGAATGGGGGGCGTGAATGAAAAACTGTTTTTT. It translates to CSARMGGVNEKLFF.

This clonotype was seen ten or more times. This rearrangement joins TRBV12-3 or TRBV12-4 to TRBJ2-5; the match to TRBD1 covers 7 bases. Trimming cost V 5 bases and J 4 bases; bases outside gene matches: 4. The CDR3 has 13 residues. The CDR3 coding sequence is TGTGCCAGCAGTCGACAGGGTCTAGAGACCCAGTACTTC. Translation: CASSRQGLETQYF.

This clonotype showed up just a few times. The CDR3 loop is CASSSTGTEYEQYV. Here the CDR3 DNA reads TGTGCCAGCAGTAGTACCGGGACAGAGTACGAGCAGTACGTC. The V gene is TRBV12-3 or TRBV12-4, the J gene TRBJ2-7, with TRBD1 identical over 7 bases. The J segment lost 4 bases and the V segment lost 5 bases, leaving 8 bases of the junction unmatched. CDR3 size: 14 residues.

The gene calls are TRBV12-3 or TRBV12-4 and TRBJ2-1; D gene ambiguous. This CDR3 region has 12 residues. Trimming removed 6 bases at V and 10 bases at J, with 13 bases between. The CDR3 sequence: CASRNRLQEQFF. Written as DNA, the CDR3 is TGTGCCAGCAGAAACCGCCTGCAGGAGCAGTTCTTC.

This chain uses TRBV28 with TRBJ2-4; D possibly corresponds to TRBD1 (5 bases). The CDR3 contains 13 residues. CDR1 is MDHEN, CDR2 SYDVKM, per germline. V was cut by 6 bases and J by 7 bases, with 13 bases left in between. The DNA of the CDR3 is TGTGCCAGCAGCCCTAAGGGGTGGAACATTCAGTACTTC. Translating gives CASSPKGWNIQYF.

The V and J genes are TRBV16 and TRBJ2-7; the D gene could be TRBD1 or TRBD2 (5 bases each). The V gene's germline CDR1 is KGHSY and CDR2 FQNENV. CDR3 size: 14 residues. Trimming took off 0 bases at V and 6 bases at J, with 12 bases between the two ends. This CDR3 reads CASSQSEGPREQYV. Written as DNA, the CDR3 is TGTGCCAGCAGCCAATCTGAGGGACCCCGCGAGCAGTACGTC.

The chain joins TRBV5-6 to TRBJ1-1; 8 bases line up with TRBD1. The V gene's germline CDR1 is SGHDT and CDR2 YYEEEE. The V gene end was trimmed by 2 bases and the J gene end by 7 bases; junction bases not matched to a gene: 7. This CDR3 comprises 14 residues. CDR3 bases: TGTGCCAGCAGCTTTGGCCAGGGGGCGAGTGAAGCTTTCTTT. Translating it yields CASSFGQGASEAFF.